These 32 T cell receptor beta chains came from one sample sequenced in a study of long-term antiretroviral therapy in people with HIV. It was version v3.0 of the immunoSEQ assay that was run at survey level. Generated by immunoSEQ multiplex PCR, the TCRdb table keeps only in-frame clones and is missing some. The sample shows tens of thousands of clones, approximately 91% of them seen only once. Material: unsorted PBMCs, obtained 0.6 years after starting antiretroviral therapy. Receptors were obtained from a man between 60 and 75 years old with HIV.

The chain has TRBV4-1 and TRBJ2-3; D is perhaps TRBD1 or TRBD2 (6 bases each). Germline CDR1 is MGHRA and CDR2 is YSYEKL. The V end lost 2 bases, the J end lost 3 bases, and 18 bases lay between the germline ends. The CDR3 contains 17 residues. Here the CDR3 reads CASSQRGQLTGTDTQYF. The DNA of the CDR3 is TGCGCCAGCAGCCAACGGGGGCAGCTAACTGGGACAGATACGCAGTATTTT.

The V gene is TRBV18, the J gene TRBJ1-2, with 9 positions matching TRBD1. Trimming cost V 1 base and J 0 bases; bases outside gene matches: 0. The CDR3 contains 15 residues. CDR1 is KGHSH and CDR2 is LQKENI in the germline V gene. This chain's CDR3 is CASSPRDRANYGYTF. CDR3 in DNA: TGTGCCAGCTCACCACGGGACAGGGCTAACTATGGCTACACCTTC.

The CDR3 loop reads CASSRDPTYEQYF. As DNA, the CDR3 is TGCGCCAGCAGCCGGGATCCGACCTACGAGCAGTACTTC. V gene TRBV4-1 combines with J gene TRBJ2-7, with D unclear. V shed 4 bases and J shed 2 bases, with 9 bases lying between them. Germline CDR1 and CDR2: MGHRA and YSYEKL. This CDR3 has 13 residues.

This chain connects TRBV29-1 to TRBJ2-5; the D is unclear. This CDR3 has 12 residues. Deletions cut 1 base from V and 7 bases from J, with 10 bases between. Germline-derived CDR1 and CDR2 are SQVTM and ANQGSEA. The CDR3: CSVEGGSGTQYF. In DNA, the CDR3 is TGCAGCGTTGAAGGGGGTTCGGGGACCCAGTACTTC.

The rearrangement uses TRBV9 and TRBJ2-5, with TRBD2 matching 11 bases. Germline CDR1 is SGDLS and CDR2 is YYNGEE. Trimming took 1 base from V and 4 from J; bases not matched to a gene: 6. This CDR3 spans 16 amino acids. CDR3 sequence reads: CASSVNSGRARETQYF. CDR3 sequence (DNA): TGTGCCAGCAGCGTAAATAGCGGGAGGGCCCGAGAGACCCAGTACTTC.

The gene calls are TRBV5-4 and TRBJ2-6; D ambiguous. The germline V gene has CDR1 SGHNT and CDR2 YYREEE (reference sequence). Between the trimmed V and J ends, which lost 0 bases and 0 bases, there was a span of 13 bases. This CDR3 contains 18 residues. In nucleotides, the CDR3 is TGTGCCAGCAGCTTGGGTCTGGTACGGAGCTCTGGGGCCAACGTCCTGACTTTC. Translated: CASSLGLVRSSGANVLTF.

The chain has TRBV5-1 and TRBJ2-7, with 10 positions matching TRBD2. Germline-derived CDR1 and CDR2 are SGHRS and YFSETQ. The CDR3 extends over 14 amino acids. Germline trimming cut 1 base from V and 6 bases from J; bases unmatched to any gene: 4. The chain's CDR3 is CASSLRVAGGEQYF. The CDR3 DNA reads TGCGCCAGCAGCTTGAGGGTAGCGGGAGGCGAGCAGTACTTC.

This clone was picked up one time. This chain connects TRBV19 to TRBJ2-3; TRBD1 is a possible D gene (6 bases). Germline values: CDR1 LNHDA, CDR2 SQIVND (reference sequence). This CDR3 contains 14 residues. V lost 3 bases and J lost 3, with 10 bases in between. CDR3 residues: CASSIRGRTDTQYF. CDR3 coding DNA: TGTGCCAGTAGTATCAGGGGCCGGACAGATACGCAGTATTTT.

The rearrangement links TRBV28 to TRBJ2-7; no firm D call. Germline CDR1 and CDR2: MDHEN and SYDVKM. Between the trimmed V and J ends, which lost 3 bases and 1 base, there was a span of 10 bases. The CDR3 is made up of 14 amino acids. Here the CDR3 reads CASSLSPFSYEQYF. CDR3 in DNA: TGTGCCAGCAGTTTGTCCCCCTTTTCCTACGAGCAGTACTTC.

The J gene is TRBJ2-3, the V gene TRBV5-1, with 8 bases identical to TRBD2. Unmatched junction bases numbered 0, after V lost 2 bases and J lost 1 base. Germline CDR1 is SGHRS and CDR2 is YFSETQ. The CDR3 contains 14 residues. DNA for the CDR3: TGCGCCAGCAGCTTTAGCGGGGGCACAGATACGCAGTATTTT. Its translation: CASSFSGGTDTQYF.

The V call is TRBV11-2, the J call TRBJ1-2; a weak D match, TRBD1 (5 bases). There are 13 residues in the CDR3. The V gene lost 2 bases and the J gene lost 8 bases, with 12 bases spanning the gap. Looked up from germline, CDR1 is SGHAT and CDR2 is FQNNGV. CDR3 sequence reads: CASSLSGNRGYTF. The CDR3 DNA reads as TGTGCCAGCAGCTTATCAGGGAATCGGGGCTACACCTTC.

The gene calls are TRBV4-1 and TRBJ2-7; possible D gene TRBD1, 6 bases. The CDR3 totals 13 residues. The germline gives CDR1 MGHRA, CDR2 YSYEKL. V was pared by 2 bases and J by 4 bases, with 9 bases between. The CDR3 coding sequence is TGCGCCAGCAGCCAAAGACAGGAATACGAGCAGTACTTC. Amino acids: CASSQRQEYEQYF.

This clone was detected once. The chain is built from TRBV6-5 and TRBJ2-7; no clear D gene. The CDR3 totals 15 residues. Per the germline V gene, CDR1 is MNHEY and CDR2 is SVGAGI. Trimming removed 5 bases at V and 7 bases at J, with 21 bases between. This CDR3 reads CASSLAGPIAGEQYF. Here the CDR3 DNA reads TGTGCCAGCAGTCTCGCCGGGCCTATCGCCGGGGAGCAGTACTTC.

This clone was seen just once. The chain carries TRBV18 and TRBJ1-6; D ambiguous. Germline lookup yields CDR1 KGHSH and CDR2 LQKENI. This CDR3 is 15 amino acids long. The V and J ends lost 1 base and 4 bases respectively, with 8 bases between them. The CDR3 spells CASSPQNIYNSPLHF. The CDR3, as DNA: TGTGCCAGCTCACCACAGAATATTTATAATTCACCCCTCCACTTT.

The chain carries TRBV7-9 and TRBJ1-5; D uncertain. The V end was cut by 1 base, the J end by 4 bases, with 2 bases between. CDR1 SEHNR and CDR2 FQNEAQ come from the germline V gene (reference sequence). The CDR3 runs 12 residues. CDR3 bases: TGTGCCAGCAGCTTAGATAATCAGCCCCAGCATTTT. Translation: CASSLDNQPQHF.

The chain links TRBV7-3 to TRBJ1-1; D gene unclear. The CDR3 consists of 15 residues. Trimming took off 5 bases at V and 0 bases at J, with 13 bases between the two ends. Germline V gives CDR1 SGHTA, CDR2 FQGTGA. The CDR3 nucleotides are TGTGCCAGCAGCCCCGACGGACGGCTGAACACTGAAGCTTTCTTT. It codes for CASSPDGRLNTEAFF.

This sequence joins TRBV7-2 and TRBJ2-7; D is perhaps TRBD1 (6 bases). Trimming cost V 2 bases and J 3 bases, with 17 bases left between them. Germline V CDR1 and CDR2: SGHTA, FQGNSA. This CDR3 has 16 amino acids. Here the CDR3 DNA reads TGTGCCAGCAGCTTAACCCCGACAGGAACCTACTACGAGCAGTACTTC. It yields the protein CASSLTPTGTYYEQYF.

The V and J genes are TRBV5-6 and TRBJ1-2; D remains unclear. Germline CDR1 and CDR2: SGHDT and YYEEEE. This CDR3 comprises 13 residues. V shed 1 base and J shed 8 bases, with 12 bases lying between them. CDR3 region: CASSLSWDWGYTF. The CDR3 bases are TGTGCCAGCAGCTTGTCGTGGGATTGGGGCTACACCTTC.

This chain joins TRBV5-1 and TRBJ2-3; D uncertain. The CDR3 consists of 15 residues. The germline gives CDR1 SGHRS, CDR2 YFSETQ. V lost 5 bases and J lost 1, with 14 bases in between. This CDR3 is CASSPNHRGTDTQYF. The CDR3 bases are TGCGCCAGCAGTCCAAATCACCGGGGCACAGATACGCAGTATTTT.

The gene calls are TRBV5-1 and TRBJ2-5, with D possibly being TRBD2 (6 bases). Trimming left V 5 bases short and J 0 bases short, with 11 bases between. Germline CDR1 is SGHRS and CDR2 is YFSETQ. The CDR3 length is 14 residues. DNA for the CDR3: TGCGCCAGCAGGTTGCGCGGGAACCAAGAGACCCAGTACTTC. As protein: CASRLRGNQETQYF.

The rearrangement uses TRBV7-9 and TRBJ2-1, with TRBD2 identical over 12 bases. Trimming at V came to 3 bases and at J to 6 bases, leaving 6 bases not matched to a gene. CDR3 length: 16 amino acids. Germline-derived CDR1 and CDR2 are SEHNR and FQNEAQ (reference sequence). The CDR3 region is CASSFATSGSFNEQFF. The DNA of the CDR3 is TGTGCCAGCAGCTTCGCGACTAGCGGGAGCTTCAATGAGCAGTTCTTC.

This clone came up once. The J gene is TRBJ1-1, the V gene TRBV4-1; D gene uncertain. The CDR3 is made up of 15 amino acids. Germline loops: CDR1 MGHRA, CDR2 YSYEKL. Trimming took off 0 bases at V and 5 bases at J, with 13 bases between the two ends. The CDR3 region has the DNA TGCGCCAGCAGCCAAGACTCCCTCGGGCCTACTGAAGCTTTCTTT. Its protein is CASSQDSLGPTEAFF.

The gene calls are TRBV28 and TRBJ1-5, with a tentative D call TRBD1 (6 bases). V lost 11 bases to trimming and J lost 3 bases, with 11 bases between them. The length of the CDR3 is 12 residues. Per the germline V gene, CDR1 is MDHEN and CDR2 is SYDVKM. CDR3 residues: CAGGPLNQPQHF. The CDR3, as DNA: TGTGCCGGGGGCCCGCTCAATCAGCCCCAGCATTTT.

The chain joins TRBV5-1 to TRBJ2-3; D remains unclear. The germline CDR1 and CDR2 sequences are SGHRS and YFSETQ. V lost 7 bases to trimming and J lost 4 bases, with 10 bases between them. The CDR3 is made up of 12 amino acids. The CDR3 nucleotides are TGCGCCAGCGGGCAGGACGCAGATACGCAGTATTTT. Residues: CASGQDADTQYF.

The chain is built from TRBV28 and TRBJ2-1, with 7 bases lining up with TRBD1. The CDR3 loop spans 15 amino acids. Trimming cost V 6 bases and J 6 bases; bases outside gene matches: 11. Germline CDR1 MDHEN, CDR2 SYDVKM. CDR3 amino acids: CASRSVGAGGNEQFF. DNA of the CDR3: TGTGCCAGCAGGTCGGTTGGAGCAGGGGGCAATGAGCAGTTCTTC.

CDR3 region: CASSQDGAWEGTNTGELFF. The CDR3 DNA is TGCGCCAGCAGCCAAGATGGAGCGTGGGAGGGTACGAACACCGGGGAGCTGTTTTTT. The chain joins TRBV4-3 to TRBJ2-2; TRBD2 aligns across 7 bases. The CDR3 runs 19 residues. V trimming: 0 bases; J trimming: 0 bases; junction bases outside the gene matches: 10. Germline loops: CDR1 LGHNA, CDR2 YSLEER.

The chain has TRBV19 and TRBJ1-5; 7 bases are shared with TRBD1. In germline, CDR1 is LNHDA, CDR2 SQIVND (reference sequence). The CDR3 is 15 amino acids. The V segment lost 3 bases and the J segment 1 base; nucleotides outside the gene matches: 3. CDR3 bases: TGTGCCAGTAGTATTCAGGGGGGAAGCAATCAGCCCCAGCATTTT. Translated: CASSIQGGSNQPQHF.

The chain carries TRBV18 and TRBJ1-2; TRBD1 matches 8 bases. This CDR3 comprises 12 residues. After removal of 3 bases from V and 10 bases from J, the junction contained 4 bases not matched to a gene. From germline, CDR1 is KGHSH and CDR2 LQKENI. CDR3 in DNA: TGTGCCAGCTCACCGACAGGGGTGGACTACACCTTC. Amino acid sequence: CASSPTGVDYTF.

This chain's CDR3 is CSVPTGAYNTGELFF. The CDR3 bases are TGCAGCGTTCCAACCGGGGCCTACAACACCGGGGAGCTGTTTTTT. V is TRBV29-1 and J is TRBJ2-2; D may be TRBD1 or TRBD2 (5 bases each). The CDR3 covers 15 residues. Germline lookup yields CDR1 SQVTM and CDR2 ANQGSEA. Between the trimmed V and J ends, which lost 5 bases and 2 bases, there was a span of 15 bases.

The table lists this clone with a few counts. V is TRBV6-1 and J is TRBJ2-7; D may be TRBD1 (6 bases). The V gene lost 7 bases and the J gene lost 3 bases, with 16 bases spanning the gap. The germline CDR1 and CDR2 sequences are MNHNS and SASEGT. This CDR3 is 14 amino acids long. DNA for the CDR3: TGTGCCAGCACGGGCCGGGACACATACTACGAGCAGTACTTC. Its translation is CASTGRDTYYEQYF.

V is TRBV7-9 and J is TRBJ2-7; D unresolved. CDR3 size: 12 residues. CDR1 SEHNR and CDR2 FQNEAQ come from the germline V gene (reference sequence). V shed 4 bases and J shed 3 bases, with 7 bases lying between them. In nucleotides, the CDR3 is TGTGCCAGCAGCTCCATAAACTACGAGCAGTACTTC. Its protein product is CASSSINYEQYF.

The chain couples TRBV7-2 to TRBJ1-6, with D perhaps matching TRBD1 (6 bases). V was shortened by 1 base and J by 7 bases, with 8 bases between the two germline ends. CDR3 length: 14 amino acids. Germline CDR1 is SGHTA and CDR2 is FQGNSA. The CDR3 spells CASSLVGQNSPLHF. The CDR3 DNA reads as TGTGCCAGCAGCTTAGTGGGACAAAATTCACCCCTCCACTTT.